This T cell receptor (beta chain) was found in a study of monozygotic twins with inflammatory bowel disease (dated by TCRdb to the late 2010s). Background for the entire study: A total of some 28 monozygotic twin pairs were included in the full study, comprising nine German pairs (four IBD-concordant, five IBD-discordant) and 19 IBD-discordant Danish pairs. The search for disease-associated traits relied mainly on comparing IBD patients with their genetically identical healthy co-twins within discordant pairs. Each individual had, on average, about 151 000 unique TCRalpha sequences and 181 000 unique TCRbeta sequences available for analysis. Results and caveats for the whole study, not just this receptor: No single strong signal or clonotype linked to IBD turned up in the results, so the idea that one exists was not supported. Background noise and inter-individual variability may have been introduced into the repertoires by the differing immunosuppressive treatments among patients. TCRbeta repertoire diversity, by inverse Simpson index, was decreased in IBD patients compared with their healthy co-twins. Fewer clonotypes were shared with other individuals by IBD patients than by healthy twins, most markedly in patients showing signs of disease activity. Concordant and discordant twins showed no difference in repertoire similarity, possibly because of limited statistical power. Different T cell subtypes could not be distinguished in the analysis.

Of note for this clonotype: This clone's antigen is unknown.

From each donor, a roughly 2.6 ml peripheral blood sample was collected into PAXgene tubes and stored at -80 degrees C. Without T cell sorting, total RNA was isolated from whole blood using the PAXgene blood miRNA kit on an automated QIAcube. Peripheral blood from monozygotic twin pairs concordant or discordant for inflammatory bowel disease was subjected to deep TCRalpha and TCRbeta repertoire profiling with unique molecular barcoding. Smoking habits were recorded for all twin pairs, and each individual was classified as a current, former or never smoker. The germline V gene (reference sequence) specifies GTSNPN as CDR1 and SVGIG as CDR2. Inclusive of the bounding cysteine and phenylalanine, the CDR3 is 11 residues long. Only the protein is on record. Preparation of the library involved 5' RACE. For each TCR library, approximately 3,700 ng of total RNA was used. For each sample, cDNA synthesis with SMARTScribe reverse transcriptase was split into eight separate reactions. During cDNA synthesis, template switching introduced unique molecular identifiers that contained a 6-nucleotide sample barcode. Amplification of TCRalpha and TCRbeta cDNA involved two nested PCRs of about 15 and 9 cycles, and each PCR was followed by bead purification. Before amplification, the cDNA was treated with uracil DNA-glycosylase and purified using the QIAquick PCR purification kit. The second PCR added Illumina TruSeq-compatible adapters along with sample-specific barcodes. Library quality and concentration were assessed using TapeStation and Qubit, and roughly 5.5 ng of each library was pooled. Sequencing of pooled libraries was carried out on an Illumina HiSeq2500 single-index Rapid Run using 2 x 100 bp reads and custom sequencing primers. Per the authors' processing: MiGEC version 1.2.6 was used for UMI-based consensus assembly, which corrected PCR and sequencing errors. V(D)J alignment, clonotype assembly and CDR3 extraction were performed with MiXCR version 2.1.1. Gene usage, clonotype sharing and MAIT/NKT TCR abundance were normalised by analysing the top 1000, 10 000 and 20 000 clonotypes per sample. After downsampling to 27 000 UMIs, diversity was calculated as the inverse Simpson index using the vegan R package. Statistical testing used paired Mann-Whitney U tests on the discordant twin pairs and applied Benjamini-Hochberg correction for multiple testing. TCRdb reprocessed the reads, so every CDR3 protein sequence counts as one entry and DNA is not shown. These V and J calls are TCRdb output, not the study's own analysis. This sample's table lists under 350,000 distinct CDR3 sequences. Together, the top ten hold roughly 5.2% of the sample.

This receptor was obtained from a human donor with ulcerative colitis or Crohn's disease, or a healthy co-twin of an affected twin (not recorded which). The rearranged segments are TRBV30 and TRBJ2-1; without DNA, the TCRdb call of TRBD1 cannot be checked. The material sequenced was blood. The CDR3 loop reads CAWSRGPEQFF.